The T cell receptor (beta chain) described here comes from a study of blood T cell repertoires in COVID-19. Study as a whole: Both acute and convalescent COVID-19 samples were obtained from the United States, Italy and Spain. In each case, the material was cDNA or gDNA derived from T cells, B-cell-depleted T cells, or PBMCs.

Methods used by the authors: Reference gene primer amplification yielded estimated nucleated cell counts. Clones were read by immunoSEQ multiplex PCR, and TCRdb kept only the in-frame ones, dropping some. The DNA was the basis for D and trimming; V, J and clone size are from that table. The table has approximately 70,000 clones, nearly 80% seen once; the top ten hold roughly 6%. The CDR3 is 14 residues long. With V trimmed by 8 bases and J by 8 bases, 9 bases remained unmatched. Germline V gene data show CDR1 as SEHNR and CDR2 as FQNEAQ (reference sequence). V usage is TRBV7-9 and J usage is TRBJ1-1; 12 bases are a match to TRBD1. The TCR comes from a woman aged 60-75 years with acute or convalescent COVID-19. The sample taken for sequencing was peripheral blood. CDR3 sequence (DNA): TGTGCCAGCTCCCCTCGGGACAGGGGGCGAGAAGCTTTCTTT. Its translation is CASSPRDRGREAFF.